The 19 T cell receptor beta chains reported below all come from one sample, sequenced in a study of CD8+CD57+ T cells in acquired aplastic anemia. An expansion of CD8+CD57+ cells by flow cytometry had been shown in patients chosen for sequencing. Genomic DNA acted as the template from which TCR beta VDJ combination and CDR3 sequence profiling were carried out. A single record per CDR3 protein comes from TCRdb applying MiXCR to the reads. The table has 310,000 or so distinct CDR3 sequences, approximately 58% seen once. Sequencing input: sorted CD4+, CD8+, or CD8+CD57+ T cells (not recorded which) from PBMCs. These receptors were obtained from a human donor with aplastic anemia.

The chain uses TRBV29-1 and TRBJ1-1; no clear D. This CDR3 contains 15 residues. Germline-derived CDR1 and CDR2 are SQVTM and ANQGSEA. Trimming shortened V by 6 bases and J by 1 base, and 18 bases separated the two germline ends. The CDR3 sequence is CSVLRPQAQNTEAFF. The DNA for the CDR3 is TGCAGCGTATTGAGACCCCAGGCTCAGAACACTGAAGCTTTCTTT. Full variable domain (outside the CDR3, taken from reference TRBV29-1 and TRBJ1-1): SAVISQKPSRDICQRGTSLTIQCQVDSQVTMMFWYRQQPGQSLTLIATANQGSEATYESGFVIDKFPISRPNLTFSTLTVSNMSPEDSSIYLCSVLRPQAQNTEAFFGQGTRLTVV.

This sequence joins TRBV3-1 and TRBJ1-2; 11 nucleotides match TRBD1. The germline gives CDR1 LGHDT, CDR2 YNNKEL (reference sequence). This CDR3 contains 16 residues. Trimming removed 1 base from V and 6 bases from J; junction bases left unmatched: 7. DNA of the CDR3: TGTGCCAGCAGCCAAGTGGGGACAGGGGGGGGTAATGGCTACACCTTC. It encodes CASSQVGTGGGNGYTF.

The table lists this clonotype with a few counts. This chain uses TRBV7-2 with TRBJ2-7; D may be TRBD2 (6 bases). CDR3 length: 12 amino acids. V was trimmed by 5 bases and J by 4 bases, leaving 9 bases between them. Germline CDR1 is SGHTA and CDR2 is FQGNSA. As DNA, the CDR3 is TGTGCCAGCAGCCCCGCGGGGTACGAGCAGTACTTC. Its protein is CASSPAGYEQYF.

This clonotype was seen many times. In DNA, the CDR3 is TGTGCCAGCAGCCCCGGAAGGGGAGATCGTGGCTACACCTTC. It codes for CASSPGRGDRGYTF. This rearrangement joins TRBV3-1 to TRBJ1-2, with D tentatively TRBD1 (5 bases). The germline CDR1 and CDR2 sequences are LGHDT and YNNKEL (reference sequence). V gave up 4 bases and J gave up 7 bases, with 16 bases separating them. The CDR3 runs 14 residues.

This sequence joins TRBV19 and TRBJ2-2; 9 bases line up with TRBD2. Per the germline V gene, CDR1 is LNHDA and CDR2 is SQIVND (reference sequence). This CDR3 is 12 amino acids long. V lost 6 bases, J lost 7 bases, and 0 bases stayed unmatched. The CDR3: CASRTSGGELFF. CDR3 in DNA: TGTGCCAGTAGGACTAGCGGCGGGGAGCTGTTTTTT.

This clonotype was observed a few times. CDR3 nucleotide sequence: TGTGCCAGCAGCTTGGGAGGGCACACAGATACGCAGTATTTT. Translating it yields CASSLGGHTDTQYF. The chain carries TRBV5-6 and TRBJ2-3; D possibly corresponds to TRBD2 (5 bases). The CDR3 loop spans 14 amino acids. V lost 0 bases and J lost 2, with 7 bases in between. Germline V CDR1 and CDR2: SGHDT, YYEEEE. Using reference TRBV5-6 and TRBJ2-3 for the parts outside the CDR3, the full variable domain is DAGVTQSPTHLIKTRGQQVTLRCSPKSGHDTVSWYQQALGQGPQFIFQYYEEEERQRGNFPDRFSGHQFPNYSSELNVNALLLGDSALYLCASSLGGHTDTQYFGPGTRLTVL.

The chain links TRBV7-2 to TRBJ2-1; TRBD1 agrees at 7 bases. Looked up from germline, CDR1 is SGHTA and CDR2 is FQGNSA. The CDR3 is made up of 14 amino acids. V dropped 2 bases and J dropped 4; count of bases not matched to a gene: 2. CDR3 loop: CASSLQGQYNEQFF. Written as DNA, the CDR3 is TGTGCCAGCAGCTTACAGGGACAGTACAATGAGCAGTTCTTC.

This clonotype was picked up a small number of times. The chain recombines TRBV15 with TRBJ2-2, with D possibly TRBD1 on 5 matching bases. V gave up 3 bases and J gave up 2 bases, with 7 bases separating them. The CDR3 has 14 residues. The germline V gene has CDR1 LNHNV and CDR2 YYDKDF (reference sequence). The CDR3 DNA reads TGTGCCACCAGCAGGACAGCCAACACCGGGGAGCTGTTTTTT. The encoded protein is CATSRTANTGELFF. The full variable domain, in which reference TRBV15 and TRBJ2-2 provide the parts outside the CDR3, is DAMVIQNPRYQVTQFGKPVTLSCSQTLNHNVMYWYQQKSSQAPKLLFHYYDKDFNNEADTPDNFQSRRPNTSFCFLDIRSPGLGDTAMYLCATSRTANTGELFFGEGSRLTVL.

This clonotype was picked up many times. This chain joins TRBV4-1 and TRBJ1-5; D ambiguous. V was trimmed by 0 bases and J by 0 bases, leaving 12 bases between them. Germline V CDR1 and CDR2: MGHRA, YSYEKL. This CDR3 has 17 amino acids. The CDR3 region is CASSQDRKQFSNQPQHF. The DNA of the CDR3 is TGCGCCAGCAGCCAAGATAGGAAACAGTTTAGCAATCAGCCCCAGCATTTT.

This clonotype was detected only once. The CDR3 protein is CASRGEETQYF. The CDR3 DNA sequence: TGCGCCAGCAGGGGTGAAGAGACCCAGTACTTC. The rearrangement links TRBV5-1 to TRBJ2-5; no definite D call. This CDR3 is built from 11 residues. Germline V CDR1 and CDR2: SGHRS, YFSETQ. Trimming removed 5 bases at V and 3 bases at J, with 5 bases between.

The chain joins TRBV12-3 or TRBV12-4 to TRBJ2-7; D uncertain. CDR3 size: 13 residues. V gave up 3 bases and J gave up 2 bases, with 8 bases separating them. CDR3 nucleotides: TGTGCCAGCAGTTTCCCCGGAGCCTACGAGCAGTACTTC. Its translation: CASSFPGAYEQYF.

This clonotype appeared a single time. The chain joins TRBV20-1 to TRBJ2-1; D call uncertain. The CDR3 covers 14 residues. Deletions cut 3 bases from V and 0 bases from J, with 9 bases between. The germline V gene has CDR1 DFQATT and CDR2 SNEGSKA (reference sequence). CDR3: CSARTPSSYNEQFF. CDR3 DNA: TGCAGTGCTAGGACTCCGAGCTCCTACAATGAGCAGTTCTTC.

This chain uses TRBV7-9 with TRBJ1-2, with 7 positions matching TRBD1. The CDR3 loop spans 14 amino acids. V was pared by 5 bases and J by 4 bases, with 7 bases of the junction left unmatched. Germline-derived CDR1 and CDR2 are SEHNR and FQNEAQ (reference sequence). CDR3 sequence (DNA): TGTGCCAGCAGCCGAGGGGGCGAGTCCTATGGCTACACCTTC. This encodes CASSRGGESYGYTF.

Here the CDR3 DNA reads TGTGCCAGCGGCGGGACAGGGAAGGACAATGAGCAGTTCTTC. Its protein is CASGGTGKDNEQFF. V and J are TRBV7-9 and TRBJ2-1, with 9 bases identical to TRBD1. Germline values: CDR1 SEHNR, CDR2 FQNEAQ (reference sequence). V trimming: 8 bases; J trimming: 5 bases; junction bases outside the gene matches: 7. The CDR3 consists of 14 residues.

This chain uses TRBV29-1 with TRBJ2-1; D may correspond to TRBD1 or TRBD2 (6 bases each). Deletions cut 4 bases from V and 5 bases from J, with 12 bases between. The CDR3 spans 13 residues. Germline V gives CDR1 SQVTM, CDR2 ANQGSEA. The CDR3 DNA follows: TGCAGCGTTGTGGGAAGGGGGGACAATGAGCAGTTCTTC. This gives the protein CSVVGRGDNEQFF.

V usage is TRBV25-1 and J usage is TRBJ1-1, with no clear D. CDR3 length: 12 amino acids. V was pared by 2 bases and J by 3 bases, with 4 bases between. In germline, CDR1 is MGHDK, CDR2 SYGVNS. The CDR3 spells CASSERHTEAFF. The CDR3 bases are TGTGCCAGCAGTGAACGGCACACTGAAGCTTTCTTT.

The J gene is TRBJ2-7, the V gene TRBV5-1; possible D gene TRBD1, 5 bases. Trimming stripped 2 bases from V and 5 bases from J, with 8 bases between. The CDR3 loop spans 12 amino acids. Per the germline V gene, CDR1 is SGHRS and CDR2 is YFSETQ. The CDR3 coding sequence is TGCGCCAGCAGCTTACAAGGGGACGAGCAGTACTTC. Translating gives CASSLQGDEQYF.

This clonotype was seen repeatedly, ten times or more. In DNA, the CDR3 is TGCGCCAGCGCAAAGCGGGAGGGCGGCGAGCAGTACTTC. Residues: CASAKREGGEQYF. The chain carries TRBV10-1 and TRBJ2-7; 10 bases align to TRBD2. V lost 8 bases to trimming and J lost 6 bases; unmatched junction nucleotides: 7. The CDR3 consists of 13 residues. Germline CDR1 is WNHNN and CDR2 is SYGVQD (reference sequence).

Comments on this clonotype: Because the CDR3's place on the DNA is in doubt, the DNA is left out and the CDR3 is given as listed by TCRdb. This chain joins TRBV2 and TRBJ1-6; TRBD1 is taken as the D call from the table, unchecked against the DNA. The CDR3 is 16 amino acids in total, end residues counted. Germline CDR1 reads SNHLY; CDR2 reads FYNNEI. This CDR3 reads CACSASMGQYNSPLHF.